This TCR beta chain was found in a study of shared clonotypes between healthy human individuals. General observations from the study: Between a few donors, naive CD4 clonotypes were shared at a level of about 5.3%.

To note about this clone: Its matching antigen is unknown.

Germline V gene sequence: CDR1 MDHEN, CDR2 SYDVKM. V lost 4 bases to trimming and J lost 2 bases, with 15 bases between them. CDR3 length: 15 residues. A roughly 200 ng quantity of DNA, tens of thousands of T cell genomes, went into the sorted-subset replicate PCRs. Profiled with immunoSEQ multiplex PCR; TCRdb holds only in-frame clones, not every one. This sample has 2 million to 3 million clones, with roughly 93% found just once. Sequenced input: naive CD4+ T cells from PBMCs. Subset specified: CD45RA+ positively selected. This TCR was sampled from a man between 18 and 35 years old in good health. Some clones in this sample may be carry-over from other donors' samples. V is TRBV28 and J is TRBJ2-7; D may be TRBD2 (5 bases). The CDR3 region is CASSSGLVMAYEQYF. The CDR3, as DNA: TGTGCCAGCAGTTCAGGACTCGTAATGGCCTACGAGCAGTACTTC.